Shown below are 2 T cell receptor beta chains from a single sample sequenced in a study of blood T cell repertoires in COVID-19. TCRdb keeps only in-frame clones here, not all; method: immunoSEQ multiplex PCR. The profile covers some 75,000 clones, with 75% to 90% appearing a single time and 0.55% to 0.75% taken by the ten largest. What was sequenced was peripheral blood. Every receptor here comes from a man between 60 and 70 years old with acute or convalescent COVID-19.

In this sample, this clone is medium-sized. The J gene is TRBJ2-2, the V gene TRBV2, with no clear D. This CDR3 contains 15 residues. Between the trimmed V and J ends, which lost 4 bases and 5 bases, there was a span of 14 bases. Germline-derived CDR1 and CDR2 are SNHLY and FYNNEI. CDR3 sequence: CASSGPEVVTGELFF. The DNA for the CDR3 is TGTGCCAGCAGTGGGCCTGAAGTCGTTACCGGGGAGCTGTTTTTT.

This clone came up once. CDR3 region: CASSQTSTYGYTF. CDR3 DNA: TGTGCCAGCAGCCAGACTAGTACCTATGGCTACACCTTC. This chain links TRBV3-1 (or the pseudogene TRBV3-2) with TRBJ1-2; D gene uncertain. The length of the CDR3 is 13 residues. Germline CDR1 reads LGHDT; CDR2 reads YNNKEL (reference sequence). The V gene lost 3 bases and the J gene lost 4 bases, with 9 bases spanning the gap.